This T cell receptor beta chain was sequenced for a study of CD8 T cells in ankylosing spondylitis. Study-level points and caveats: Significantly higher representation of disease-linked clones was reported for matched ankylosing spondylitis synovial fluid. Some motif variants had been reported before (in reactive arthritis synovial fluid and blood). Peripheral blood samples showed relatively rare disease-linked clones, and these clones were CD8+. Several highly homologous variants made up a TCR beta motif, and this motif appeared characteristic of ankylosing spondylitis blood.

A quantitative 5'-RACE method, one with molecular barcodes, was used to make TCR beta libraries. TCRdb analysed the 5' RACE reads with MiXCR anew, one entry per CDR3 protein. Altogether about 390,000 distinct CDR3 sequences are present, 20% to 25% being singletons, with the ten largest covering about a sixth. About this clonotype itself: Its antigen is as yet unknown.

The CDR3 loop spans 14 amino acids. V gave up 2 bases and J gave up 5 bases, with 11 bases separating them. Germline CDR1 is MNHEY and CDR2 is SVGEGT. Sequenced: blood, either unsorted or a sorted T cell fraction (not recorded which). The chain couples TRBV6-2 or TRBV6-3 to TRBJ2-3, with no clear D. The receptor comes from a male donor with ankylosing spondylitis. The CDR3 loop is CASSYLYQLDTQYF. The CDR3 region has the DNA TGTGCCAGCAGTTACCTTTACCAGCTAGATACGCAGTATTTT.